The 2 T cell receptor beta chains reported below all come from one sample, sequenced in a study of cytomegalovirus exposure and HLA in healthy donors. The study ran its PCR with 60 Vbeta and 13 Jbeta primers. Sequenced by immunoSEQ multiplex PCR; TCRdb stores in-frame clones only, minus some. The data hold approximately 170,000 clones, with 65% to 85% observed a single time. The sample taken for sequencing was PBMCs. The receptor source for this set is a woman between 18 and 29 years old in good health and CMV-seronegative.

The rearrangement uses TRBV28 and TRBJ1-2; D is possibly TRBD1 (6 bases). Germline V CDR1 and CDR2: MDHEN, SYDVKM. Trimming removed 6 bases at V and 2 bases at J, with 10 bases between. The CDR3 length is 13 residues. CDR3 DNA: TGTGCCAGCAGACTCGGACAGAACTATGGCTACACCTTC. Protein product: CASRLGQNYGYTF.

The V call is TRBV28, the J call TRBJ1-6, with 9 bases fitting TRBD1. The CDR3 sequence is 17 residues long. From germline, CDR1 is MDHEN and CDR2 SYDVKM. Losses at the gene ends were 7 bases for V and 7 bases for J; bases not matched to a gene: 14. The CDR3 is CASTVTGTGNRNSPLHF. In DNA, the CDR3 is TGTGCCAGCACCGTAACCGGGACAGGGAATCGGAATTCACCCCTCCACTTT.